The entry that follows covers one TCR beta chain sequence. At one of its ends the junction is not consistent with the germline gene, which may arise from a read error. This sample stems from a study of immune evolution from preneoplasia to lung adenocarcinoma. Study details: HLA loss of heterozygosity: 6% to 7.5% AIS, about 15% MIA, 30% to 35% ADC, none AAH.

The repertoire was sequenced with immunoSEQ multiplex PCR; TCRdb's copy has only in-frame clones and lacks some. The data hold several thousand clones, with approximately 75% observed a single time. Germline lookup yields CDR1 SSHAT and CDR2 FNYEAQ (reference sequence). This CDR3 is built from 16 residues. Patient tissue came from resections in Japan or China, 2014–2017. Histologic diagnosis was independently verified by two lung pathologists. The V and J genes are TRBV7-7 and TRBJ2-2; no clear D. The clonotype originates from a person aged 70 to 79 with lung adenocarcinoma. The specimen was FFPE lung adenocarcinoma in situ tissue. In DNA form, the CDR3 reads TGTGCTAGCAGCTTAGCAGTATCGGGGAACACCGGGGAGCTGTTTTTT. Translated: CASSLAVSGNTGELFF.